Reported below is one T cell receptor (beta chain). The antigen is undetermined. One end of the junction does not line up with germline, which may come from a read error. All the people who gave samples were healthy bone marrow donors. This specimen comes from a study of cytomegalovirus exposure and HLA in healthy donors. Study-level points and caveats: The authors considered a cluster of highly shared sequence variants likely to be a sequencing artifact. Productive rates of about 87% or about 30% were seen for most TCR beta V segments in an earlier analysis.

The primer mix had 60 Vbeta and 13 Jbeta primers. Generated by immunoSEQ multiplex PCR, the TCRdb table keeps only in-frame clones and is missing some. The sample includes some 190,000 clones, roughly 80% of them seen just once. Germline CDR1 and CDR2: SSHAT and FNYEAQ (reference sequence). The CDR3 covers 16 residues. Sequencing was performed on PBMCs. The TCR comes from a woman in her twenties or thirties in good health and CMV-seropositive. The chain couples TRBV7-7 to TRBJ2-2, with D possibly TRBD1 on 6 matching bases. The CDR3 nucleotides read TGTGCTAGCAGCTTAGACGCAGGGGCCTACACCGGGGAGCTGTTTTTT. Protein: CASSLDAGAYTGELFF.